The 20 T cell receptor beta chains reported below all come from one sample, sequenced in a study of T cells after yellow fever vaccination. TCRdb re-called the 5' RACE reads through MiXCR, storing one row per CDR3 protein. This table holds more than 300,000 distinct CDR3 sequences, roughly 10% found once. The sample here was CD4+ T cells sorted from PBMCs, taken 45 days after the yellow fever booster vaccination. The receptor source for this set is a man in his late teens or twenties who received the YFV17D yellow fever vaccine.

This chain connects TRBV2 to TRBJ1-6, with unresolved D. The germline V gene has CDR1 SNHLY and CDR2 FYNNEI. Between the trimmed V and J ends, which lost 4 bases and 14 bases, there was a span of 6 bases. The CDR3 totals 10 residues. The CDR3: CASSVGALHF. The CDR3 DNA reads as TGTGCCAGCAGTGTCGGGGCCCTCCACTTT.

The V call is TRBV6-5, the J call TRBJ2-5; D is perhaps TRBD2 (5 bases). Per germline, CDR1 MNHEY and CDR2 SVGAGI. V was pared by 2 bases and J by 5 bases, with 18 bases between. The CDR3 length is 16 residues. The CDR3 loop is CASSYGRGSHGETQYF. The CDR3 DNA follows: TGTGCCAGCAGTTACGGAAGAGGGTCCCACGGGGAGACCCAGTACTTC.

V usage is TRBV7-3 and J usage is TRBJ2-3, with 9 bases matching TRBD2. Germline V gives CDR1 SGHTA, CDR2 FQGTGA. Germline trimming cut 5 bases from V and 4 bases from J; bases unmatched to any gene: 13. CDR3 length: 17 amino acids. The CDR3 coding sequence is TGTGCCAGCAGCCCCCCTCGGGGTAGCGGGGGCCCAGATACGCAGTATTTT. This translates into CASSPPRGSGGPDTQYF.

This clonotype appeared a few times. The V call is TRBV6-2 or TRBV6-3, the J call TRBJ2-4; TRBD1 is a possible D gene (7 bases). CDR3 length equals 16 residues. Germline V gene sequence: CDR1 MNHEY, CDR2 SVGEGT. V shed 2 bases and J shed 4 bases, with 15 bases lying between them. The CDR3 region has the DNA TGTGCCAGCAGTTACGTTGGGCAGGGGGGAAAAAACATTCAGTACTTC. It is translated as CASSYVGQGGKNIQYF.

This clonotype was counted only a few times. The CDR3 protein is CASRVRDRGKDEQFF. The CDR3, as DNA: TGTGCCAGCAGAGTGCGGGACAGGGGAAAGGATGAGCAGTTCTTC. This chain uses TRBV27 with TRBJ2-1, with TRBD1 identical over 10 bases. The CDR3 is 15 residues long. Germline assignment: CDR1 MNHEY and CDR2 SMNVEV (reference sequence). With V trimmed by 6 bases and J by 8 bases, 10 bases remained unmatched.

The chain recombines TRBV5-1 with TRBJ2-3, with 11 positions matching TRBD2. Germline assignment: CDR1 SGHRS and CDR2 YFSETQ. Losses at the gene ends were 2 bases for V and 4 bases for J; bases not matched to a gene: 6. The CDR3 is made up of 16 amino acids. The CDR3 here is CASSLSTSGEADTQYF. CDR3 nucleotide sequence: TGCGCCAGCAGCTTATCGACTAGCGGGGAGGCAGATACGCAGTATTTT.

Only a few counts were recorded for this clonotype. This chain uses TRBV7-3 with TRBJ1-2, with 9 bases lining up with TRBD1. V shed 5 bases and J 2 bases; nucleotides not matched to a gene: 3. CDR3 length: 14 amino acids. The germline V gene has CDR1 SGHTA and CDR2 FQGTGA. CDR3 DNA sequence: TGTGCCAGCAGCCCGACAGGGGGGAACTATGGCTACACCTTC. Translated, it gives CASSPTGGNYGYTF.

DNA for the CDR3: TGTGCCACCAGCAGAGTGAGGGGGACTGAAGCTTTCTTT. The encoded protein is CATSRVRGTEAFF. The chain is built from TRBV15 and TRBJ1-1, with a weak D call TRBD1 (6 bases). Trimming left V 1 base short and J 5 bases short, with 8 bases between. The CDR3 is 13 amino acids. From germline, CDR1 is LNHNV and CDR2 YYDKDF (reference sequence).

This clonotype has ten or more counts. This rearrangement joins TRBV2 to TRBJ1-1; the match to TRBD1 covers 7 bases. This CDR3 comprises 13 residues. Germline assignment: CDR1 SNHLY and CDR2 FYNNEI. Trimming at V came to 5 bases and at J to 2 bases, leaving 2 bases not matched to a gene. The CDR3 bases are TGTGCCAGCAGTTGGGACAGAAACACTGAAGCTTTCTTT. It yields the protein CASSWDRNTEAFF.

V is TRBV6-5 and J is TRBJ2-5; TRBD2 matches 8 bases. The V gene's germline CDR1 is MNHEY and CDR2 SVGAGI. V lost 2 bases, J lost 1 base, and 3 bases stayed unmatched. This CDR3 spans 15 amino acids. The CDR3 spells CASSYDGTSQETQYF. For the CDR3, the DNA is TGTGCCAGCAGTTACGACGGGACTAGCCAAGAGACCCAGTACTTC.

The chain is built from TRBV5-1 and TRBJ1-1, with 10 bases aligning to TRBD1. Per germline, CDR1 SGHRS and CDR2 YFSETQ. V gave up 4 bases and J gave up 4 bases; unmatched junction bases: 4. The CDR3 has 14 residues. This CDR3 reads CASSPDRGFTEAFF. In DNA, the CDR3 is TGCGCCAGCAGCCCGGACAGGGGGTTCACTGAAGCTTTCTTT. Full variable domain (rest looked up from reference TRBV5-1 and TRBJ1-1): KAGVTQTPRYLIKTRGQQVTLSCSPISGHRSVSWYQQTPGQGLQFLFEYFSETQRNKGNFPGRFSGRQFSNSRSEMNVSTLELGDSALYLCASSPDRGFTEAFFGQGTRLTVV.

The chain employs TRBV28 and TRBJ1-6; a weak D match, TRBD1 (6 bases). CDR3 length: 14 amino acids. The V end was cut by 5 bases, the J end by 8 bases, with 13 bases between. CDR1 and CDR2 from the germline V gene are MDHEN and SYDVKM. CDR3 bases: TGTGCCAGCAGTCCCGCAGGGGCCCATTCACCCCTCCACTTT. Protein sequence: CASSPAGAHSPLHF. Full variable domain (missing parts from reference TRBV28 and TRBJ1-6): DVKVTQSSRYLVKRTGEKVFLECVQDMDHENMFWYRQDPGLGLRLIYFSYDVKMKEKGDIPEGYSVSREKKERFSLILESASTNQTSMYLCASSPAGAHSPLHFGNGTRLTVT.

This clonotype was observed many times. This chain connects TRBV6-5 to TRBJ1-2; D possibly corresponds to TRBD1 (6 bases). Trimming removed 5 bases from V and 6 bases from J, with 16 bases in between. Germline V gene lookup returns CDR1 MNHEY and CDR2 SVGAGI. This CDR3 has 14 residues. The CDR3 protein is CASSRTGQNHGYTF. The CDR3 DNA follows: TGTGCCAGCAGTCGCACCGGACAGAACCATGGCTACACCTTC.

The V gene is TRBV6-5, the J gene TRBJ1-6, with D possibly being TRBD1 (6 bases). The V end lost 5 bases, the J end lost 5 bases, and 10 bases lay between the germline ends. The CDR3 is 14 amino acids. Per the germline V gene, CDR1 is MNHEY and CDR2 is SVGAGI. The CDR3 protein is CASSTGFDNSPLHF. In nucleotides, the CDR3 is TGTGCCAGCAGTACAGGGTTCGATAATTCACCCCTCCACTTT.

The chain uses TRBV20-1 and TRBJ1-5, with 10 nucleotides matching TRBD1. The CDR3 runs 14 residues. Germline CDR1 reads DFQATT; CDR2 reads SNEGSKA (reference sequence). The V gene end was trimmed by 5 bases and the J gene end by 3 bases; junction bases not matched to a gene: 4. DNA for the CDR3: TGCAGTGCTTCCGGGACAGGGGTCAATCAGCCCCAGCATTTT. Residues: CSASGTGVNQPQHF.

The V call is TRBV28, the J call TRBJ1-6; tentative D call: TRBD1 (6 bases). The ends were cut back, 7 bases at V and 8 bases at J, with 15 bases in the middle. This CDR3 is 14 amino acids long. Per germline, CDR1 MDHEN and CDR2 SYDVKM. The CDR3 coding sequence is TGTGCCAGCAATTACAGGGTGGGAGATTCACCCCTCCACTTT. It yields the protein CASNYRVGDSPLHF.

The chain links TRBV7-9 to TRBJ1-2; D is undetermined. The length of the CDR3 is 15 residues. In germline, CDR1 is SEHNR, CDR2 FQNEAQ (reference sequence). V lost 5 bases, J lost 5 bases, and 18 bases lay in between. The CDR3: CASSNTLRNQYGYTF. In DNA, the CDR3 is TGTGCCAGCAGCAACACATTACGGAACCAGTATGGCTACACCTTC.

The V gene is TRBV4-1, the J gene TRBJ2-1; D possibly corresponds to TRBD1 (5 bases). Per germline, CDR1 MGHRA and CDR2 YSYEKL. The CDR3 extends over 17 amino acids. Trimming took off 0 bases at V and 4 bases at J, with 16 bases between the two ends. CDR3 bases: TGCGCCAGCAGCCAAGAAAATGGCAGGGTCGGGTACAATGAGCAGTTCTTC. Protein product: CASSQENGRVGYNEQFF.

This chain connects TRBV5-1 to TRBJ2-1; D is undetermined. Germline CDR1 and CDR2: SGHRS and YFSETQ. The CDR3 contains 12 residues. The V gene lost 1 base and the J gene lost 7 bases, with 6 bases spanning the gap. The CDR3 bases are TGCGCCAGCAGCTTGTTCAGGAATGAGCAGTTCTTC. This encodes CASSLFRNEQFF.

This clonotype was found many times. Compared with germline, one end of the junction differs, possibly owing to a read error. The chain joins TRBV7-7 to TRBJ2-1; D is uncertain. This CDR3 is 13 amino acids long. In germline, CDR1 is SSHAT, CDR2 FNYEAQ (reference sequence). CDR3 sequence reads: CASSPGHDNEQFF. DNA for the CDR3: TGTGCTAGCAGCCCGGGCCATGACAATGAGCAGTTCTTC.